The present T cell receptor (beta chain) was sequenced within a study of T cell responses to AZD1222 COVID-19 vaccine. The CDR3 is 12 amino acids. From germline, CDR1 is SNHLY and CDR2 FYNNEI. V was trimmed by 6 bases and J by 10 bases, leaving 12 bases between them. Profiled with immunoSEQ multiplex PCR; TCRdb holds only in-frame clones, not every one. This sample yields roughly 140,000 clones, of which around 91% are seen a single time; approximately 9% belongs to the top ten. J is TRBJ1-4 and V is TRBV2; D may be TRBD1 (5 bases). This receptor was identified in an adult who received the AZD1222 COVID-19 vaccine. The sequences come from peripheral blood, collected 28 days after the second AZD1222 dose. This chain's CDR3 is CASRAGEGKLFF. The CDR3 nucleotides are TGTGCCAGCAGAGCGGGGGAGGGAAAACTGTTTTTT. Together with reference TRBV2 and TRBJ1-4, the CDR3 gives the full variable domain: EPEVTQTPSHQVTQMGQEVILRCVPISNHLYFYWYRQILGQKVEFLVSFYNNEISEKSEIFDDQFSVERPDGSNFTLKIRSTKLEDSAMYFCASRAGEGKLFFGSGTQLSVL.